A selection of T cell receptor beta chains follows, all from one sample in a study of post-analysis software for immune sequencing data. TCRdb re-derived calls from the PCR reads in MiXCR, one entry per CDR3 protein. This table has around 770,000 distinct CDR3 sequences, just over 45% appearing once. Input material: blood. These TCRs come from a girl between 10 and 17 years old with multiple sclerosis. Both conserved end residues are part of each CDR3. The D gene is left open where the match is weak. Only part of the rows carry a size: once, few, many, or a class if the clone is expanded.

few | TRBD2 | TRBJ2-1 | TRBV20-1 | CSARLLAGGLLEQFF | TGCAGTGCTAGGTTGCTAGCGGGAGGACTGTTAGAGCAGTTCTTC
NA | NA | TRBJ2-5 | TRBV4-1 | CASSQEGHVQYF | TGCGCCAGCAGCCAAGAGGGCCACGTGCAGTACTTC
NA | NA | TRBJ2-5 | TRBV6-6 | CASSWEEYQETQYF | TGTGCCAGCAGCTGGGAGGAGTACCAAGAGACCCAGTACTTC
few | TRBD1 | TRBJ2-5 | TRBV13 | CATTGQGEETQYF | TGTGCCACCACGGGACAGGGCGAAGAGACCCAGTACTTC
few | NA | TRBJ2-5 | TRBV4-1 | CASSQEGLAEETQYF | TGCGCCAGCAGCCAAGAAGGGTTAGCGGAAGAGACCCAGTACTTC
NA | TRBD2 | TRBJ2-1 | TRBV29-1 | CSGVGTSGSNEQFF | TGCAGCGGGGTCGGGACTAGCGGGAGTAATGAGCAGTTCTTC
NA | TRBD1 | TRBJ2-6 | TRBV6-1 | CASSLQGVGPGTNVLTF | TGTGCCAGCAGTCTGCAGGGGGTAGGCCCTGGGACCAACGTCCTGACTTTC
NA | NA | TRBJ1-1 | TRBV5-1 | CASSLWGLNTEAFF | TGCGCCAGCAGCTTGTGGGGCCTGAACACTGAAGCTTTCTTT
few | TRBD1 | TRBJ1-6 | TRBV5-1 | CASSTGQGNNSPLHF | TGCGCCAGCAGCACCGGACAGGGGAATAATTCACCCCTCCACTTT
few | TRBD1 | TRBJ1-4 | TRBV4-3 | CASSPSQGASEKLFF | TGCGCCAGCAGCCCATCTCAGGGGGCTAGTGAAAAACTGTTTTTT
NA | NA | TRBJ2-5 | TRBV28 | CASSGWGETQYF | TGTGCCAGCAGTGGGTGGGGAGAGACCCAGTACTTC
NA | NA | TRBJ1-1 | TRBV29-1 | CSCGGDREAFF | TGCAGCTGCGGGGGTGACAGGGAAGCTTTCTTT
NA | NA | TRBJ1-4 | TRBV20-1 | CSLMRESTNEKLFF | TGCAGCCTGATGAGGGAATCGACTAATGAAAAACTGTTTTTT
few | NA | TRBJ1-2 | TRBV4-3 | CASSQDRAVHYGYTF | TGCGCCAGCAGCCAAGATAGGGCAGTTCACTATGGCTACACCTTC
NA | TRBD2 | TRBJ2-1 | TRBV7-2 | CASGGGLAGGYSYNEQFF | TGTGCCAGCGGCGGGGGACTAGCGGGAGGATACTCCTACAATGAGCAGTTCTTC
NA | TRBD2 | TRBJ2-1 | TRBV20-1 | CSASRVAGIYNEQFF | TGCAGTGCTAGTCGGGTAGCGGGAATCTACAATGAGCAGTTCTTC
NA | TRBD2 | TRBJ2-1 | TRBV20-1 | CSATGTIGSYNEQFF | TGCAGTGCTACCGGGACTATCGGTTCCTACAATGAGCAGTTCTTC
few | NA | TRBJ2-3 | TRBV5-6 | CASSLGVGVAQYF | TGTGCCAGCAGCTTGGGGGTGGGAGTTGCGCAGTATTTT
NA | NA | TRBJ1-2 | TRBV5-5 | CASSLIPEQPTDGYTF | TGTGCCAGCAGCTTGATACCGGAACAGCCCACGGATGGCTACACCTTC
NA | TRBD1 | TRBJ2-3 | TRBV5-1 | CASSSFDRGTDTQYF | TGCGCCAGCAGCTCCTTCGACAGGGGGACAGATACGCAGTATTTT
NA | NA | TRBJ1-5 | TRBV18 | CASSPAGSGNQPQHF | TGTGCCAGCTCACCGGCGGGGTCGGGCAATCAGCCCCAGCATTTT
NA | NA | TRBJ2-5 | TRBV11-2 | CASSLARGWGETQYF | TGTGCCAGCAGCTTAGCCAGGGGCTGGGGAGAGACCCAGTACTTC
NA | NA | TRBJ2-5 | TRBV3-1 | CASSPKARSYQETQYF | TGTGCCAGCAGCCCCAAAGCGCGTTCGTACCAAGAGACCCAGTACTTC
few | TRBD1 | TRBJ2-7 | TRBV20-1 | CSAGGQGWSYEQYF | TGCAGTGCGGGAGGACAGGGGTGGTCCTACGAGCAGTACTTC
NA | NA | TRBJ2-5 | TRBV7-2 | CASSWDPRETQYF | TGTGCCAGCAGCTGGGACCCCCGAGAGACCCAGTACTTC
few | NA | TRBJ2-1 | TRBV5-1 | CASSLGPRGRNEQFF | TGCGCCAGCAGCTTGGGGCCCCGAGGGAGGAATGAGCAGTTCTTC
NA | NA | TRBJ2-3 | TRBV5-1 | CASSYRGGTDTQYF | TGCGCCAGCAGCTACCGCGGGGGCACAGATACGCAGTATTTT
NA | NA | TRBJ2-7 | TRBV27 | CATFGPDEQYF | TGTGCCACGTTCGGGCCCGACGAGCAGTACTTC
few | NA | TRBJ2-5 | TRBV2 | CASRERGQGQETQYF | TGTGCCAGCAGAGAACGCGGGCAGGGTCAAGAGACCCAGTACTTC
few | TRBD2 | TRBJ2-5 | TRBV9 | CASSVGLARETQYF | TGTGCCAGCAGCGTGGGACTAGCTAGGGAGACCCAGTACTTC
NA | NA | TRBJ2-3 | TRBV5-1 | CASSLGRPSTDTQYF | TGTGCCAGCAGCTTAGGCAGACCTAGCACAGATACGCAGTATTTT
NA | TRBD2 | TRBJ2-1 | TRBV6-1 | CASTPASGRPSNNEQFF | TGTGCCAGCACCCCGGCTAGCGGGAGGCCGAGCAACAATGAGCAGTTCTTC
few | TRBD1 | TRBJ2-1 | TRBV5-6 | CASSFTGGDEQFF | TGTGCCAGCAGCTTTACAGGGGGCGATGAGCAGTTCTTC
once | NA | TRBJ2-7 | TRBV7-9 | CASSGGHTSYEQYF | TGTGCCAGCAGCGGAGGACATACCTCCTACGAGCAGTACTTC
NA | NA | TRBJ2-3 | TRBV9 | CASSTEPTDTQYF | TGTGCCAGCAGTACTGAACCCACAGATACGCAGTATTTT
NA | NA | TRBJ2-1 | TRBV3-1 | CASSQVGRDYNEQFF | TGTGCCAGCAGCCAAGTCGGGCGGGACTACAATGAGCAGTTCTTC
few | NA | TRBJ1-5 | TRBV7-9 | CASSFSAGDSNQPQHF | TGTGCCAGCAGCTTCTCGGCGGGGGATAGCAATCAGCCCCAGCATTTT
NA | NA | TRBJ2-2 | TRBV6-2/TRBV6-3 | CASSYSGDTGELFF | TGTGCCAGCAGTTACTCCGGGGACACCGGGGAGCTGTTTTTT
NA | NA | TRBJ2-3 | TRBV20-1 | CSARTSSDTQYF | TGCAGTGCTAGGACTAGTTCAGATACGCAGTATTTT
NA | NA | TRBJ1-2 | TRBV6-5 | CASRTFLVREGYGYTF | TGTGCCAGCAGAACCTTCCTGGTCAGGGAAGGCTATGGCTACACCTTC
once | NA | TRBJ1-2 | TRBV7-9 | CASSSLPVQGYTF | TGTGCCAGCAGTTCCTTGCCAGTTCAAGGCTACACCTTC
NA | TRBD1 | TRBJ1-2 | TRBV20-1 | CSARNRGGNGYTF | TGCAGTGCCCGGAACAGGGGAGGGAATGGCTACACCTTC
once | TRBD2 | TRBJ2-7 | TRBV10-3 | CAISAPPGGPYEQYF | TGTGCCATCAGTGCCCCCCCGGGAGGGCCCTACGAGCAGTACTTC
NA | NA | TRBJ1-1 | TRBV5-6 | CASSPKSVTEAFF | TGTGCCAGTAGCCCGAAGAGTGTCACTGAAGCTTTCTTT
few | TRBD2 | TRBJ2-1 | TRBV15 | CATSRASGSLYNEQFF | TGTGCCACCAGCAGAGCTAGCGGGAGCCTATACAATGAGCAGTTCTTC
NA | TRBD2 | TRBJ2-7 | TRBV12-3/TRBV12-4 | CASTNYDLAGGPYEQYF | TGTGCCAGCACAAATTACGACCTAGCGGGAGGGCCTTACGAGCAGTACTTC
NA | NA | TRBJ2-5 | TRBV28 | CASSFYSGGGELIEQYF | TGTGCCAGCAGTTTTTATTCCGGCGGAGGGGAGTTAATAGAGCAGTACTTC
NA | NA | TRBJ2-2 | TRBV28 | CASSLRGPFSGELFF | TGTGCCAGCAGTTTGAGGGGTCCATTCAGCGGGGAGCTGTTTTTT